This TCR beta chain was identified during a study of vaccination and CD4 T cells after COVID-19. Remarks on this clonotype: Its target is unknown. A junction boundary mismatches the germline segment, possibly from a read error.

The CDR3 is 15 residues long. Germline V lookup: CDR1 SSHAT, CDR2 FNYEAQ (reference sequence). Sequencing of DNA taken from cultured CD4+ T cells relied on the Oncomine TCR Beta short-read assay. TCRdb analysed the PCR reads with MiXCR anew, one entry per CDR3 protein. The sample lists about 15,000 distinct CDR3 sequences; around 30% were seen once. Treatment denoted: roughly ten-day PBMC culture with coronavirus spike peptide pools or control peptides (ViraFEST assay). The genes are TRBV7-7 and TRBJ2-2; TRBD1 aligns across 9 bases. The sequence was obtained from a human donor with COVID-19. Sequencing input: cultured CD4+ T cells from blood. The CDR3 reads CASSRDRVTTGELFF. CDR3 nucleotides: TGTGCTAGCAGCCGGGACAGGGTGACCACCGGGGAGCTGTTTTTT.